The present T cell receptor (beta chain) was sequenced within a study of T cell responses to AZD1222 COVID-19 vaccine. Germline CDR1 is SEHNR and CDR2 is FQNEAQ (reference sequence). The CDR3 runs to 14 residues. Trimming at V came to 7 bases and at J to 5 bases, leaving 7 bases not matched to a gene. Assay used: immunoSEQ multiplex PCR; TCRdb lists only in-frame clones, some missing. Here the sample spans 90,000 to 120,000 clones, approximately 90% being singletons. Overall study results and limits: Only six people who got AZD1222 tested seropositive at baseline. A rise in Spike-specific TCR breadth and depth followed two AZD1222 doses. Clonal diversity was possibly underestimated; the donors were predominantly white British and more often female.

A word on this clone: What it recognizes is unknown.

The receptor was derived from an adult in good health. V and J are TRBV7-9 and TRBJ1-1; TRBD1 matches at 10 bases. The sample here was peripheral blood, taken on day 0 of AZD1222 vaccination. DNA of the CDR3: TGTGCCAGCACCTGGACAGGGGGATTGACTGAAGCTTTCTTT. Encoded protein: CASTWTGGLTEAFF. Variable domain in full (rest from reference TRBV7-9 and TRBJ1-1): DTGVSQNPRHKITKRGQNVTFRCDPISEHNRLYWYRQTLGQGPEFLTYFQNEAQLEKSRLLSDRFSAERPKGSFSTLEIQRTEQGDSAMYLCASTWTGGLTEAFFGQGTRLTVV.